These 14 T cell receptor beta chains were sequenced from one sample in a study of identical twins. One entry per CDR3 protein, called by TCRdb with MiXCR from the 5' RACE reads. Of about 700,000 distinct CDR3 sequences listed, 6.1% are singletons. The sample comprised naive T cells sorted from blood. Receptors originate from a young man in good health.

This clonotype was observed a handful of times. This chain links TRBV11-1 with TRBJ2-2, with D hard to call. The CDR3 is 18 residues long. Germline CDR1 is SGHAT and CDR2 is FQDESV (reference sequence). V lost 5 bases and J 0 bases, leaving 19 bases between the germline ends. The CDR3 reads CASSRNPDGLSNTGELFF. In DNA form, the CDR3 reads TGTGCCAGCAGCAGAAACCCAGACGGGCTCTCGAACACCGGGGAGCTGTTTTTT.

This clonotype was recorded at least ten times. CDR3 coding DNA: TGCAGTGCTTTCAAACTAGTTTCGGTTTTCAATGAGCAGTTCTTC. Residues: CSAFKLVSVFNEQFF. The V call is TRBV20-1, the J call TRBJ2-1; possible D gene TRBD2, 5 bases. There are 15 residues in the CDR3. Trimming left V 5 bases short and J 6 bases short, with 20 bases between. The germline V gene has CDR1 DFQATT and CDR2 SNEGSKA (reference sequence).

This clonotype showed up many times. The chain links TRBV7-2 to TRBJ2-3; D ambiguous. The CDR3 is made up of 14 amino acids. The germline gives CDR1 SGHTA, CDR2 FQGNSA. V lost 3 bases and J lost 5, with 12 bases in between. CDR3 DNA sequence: TGTGCCAGCAGCTTTGGCGCTGCGGTAGATACGCAGTATTTT. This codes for CASSFGAAVDTQYF.

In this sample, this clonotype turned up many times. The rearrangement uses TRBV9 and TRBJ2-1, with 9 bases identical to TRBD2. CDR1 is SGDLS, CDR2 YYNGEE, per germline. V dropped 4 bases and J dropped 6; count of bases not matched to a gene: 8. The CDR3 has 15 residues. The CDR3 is CASSYSGSPANEQFF. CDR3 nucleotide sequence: TGTGCCAGCAGCTATAGCGGGAGCCCCGCCAATGAGCAGTTCTTC.

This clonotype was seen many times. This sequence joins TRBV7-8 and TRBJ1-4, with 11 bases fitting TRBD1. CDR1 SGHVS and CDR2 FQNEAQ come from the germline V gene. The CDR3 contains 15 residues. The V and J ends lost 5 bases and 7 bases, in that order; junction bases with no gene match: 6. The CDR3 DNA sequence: TGTGCCAGCAGCCTCGGACAGGGGGCAAGTGAAAAACTGTTTTTT. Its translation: CASSLGQGASEKLFF.

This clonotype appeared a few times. The CDR3 DNA sequence: TGTGCCAGCAGCCCCCGTGGCCTCGGGGAGCTGTTTTTT. It yields the protein CASSPRGLGELFF. The chain links TRBV11-2 to TRBJ2-2; D is unresolved. The CDR3 length is 13 residues. Germline loops: CDR1 SGHAT, CDR2 FQNNGV. The ends were cut back, 5 bases at V and 7 bases at J, with 11 bases in the middle.

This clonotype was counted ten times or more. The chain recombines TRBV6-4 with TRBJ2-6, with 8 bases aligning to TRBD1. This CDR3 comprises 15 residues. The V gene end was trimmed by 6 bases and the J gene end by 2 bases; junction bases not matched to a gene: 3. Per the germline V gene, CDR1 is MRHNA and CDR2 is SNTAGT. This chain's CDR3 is CASRAQGAGANVLTF. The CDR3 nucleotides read TGTGCCAGCAGGGCACAGGGGGCTGGGGCCAACGTCCTGACTTTC.

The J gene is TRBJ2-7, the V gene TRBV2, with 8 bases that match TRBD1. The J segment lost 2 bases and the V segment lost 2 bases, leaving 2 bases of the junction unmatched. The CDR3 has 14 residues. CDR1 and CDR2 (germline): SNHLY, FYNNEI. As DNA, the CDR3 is TGTGCCAGCAGTGAACGACAGGGGACCTACGAGCAGTACTTC. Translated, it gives CASSERQGTYEQYF.

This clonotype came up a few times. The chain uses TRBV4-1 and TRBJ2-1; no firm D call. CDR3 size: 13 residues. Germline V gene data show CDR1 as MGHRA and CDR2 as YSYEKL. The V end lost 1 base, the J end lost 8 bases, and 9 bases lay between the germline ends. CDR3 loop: CASSQVLIHEQFF. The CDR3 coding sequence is TGCGCCAGCAGCCAAGTACTCATCCATGAGCAGTTCTTC.

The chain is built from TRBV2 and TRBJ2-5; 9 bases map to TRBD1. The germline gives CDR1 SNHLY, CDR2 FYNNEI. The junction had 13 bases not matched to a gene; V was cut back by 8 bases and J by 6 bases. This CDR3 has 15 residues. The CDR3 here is CASSHRDREPQTQYF. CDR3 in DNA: TGTGCCAGCTCCCACCGGGACAGGGAACCACAGACCCAGTACTTC.

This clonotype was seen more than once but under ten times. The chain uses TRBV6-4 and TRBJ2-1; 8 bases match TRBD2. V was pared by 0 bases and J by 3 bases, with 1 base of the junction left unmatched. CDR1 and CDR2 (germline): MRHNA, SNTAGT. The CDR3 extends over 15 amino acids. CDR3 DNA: TGTGCCAGCAGTGACTCTGCGGGAGGCTACAATGAGCAGTTCTTC. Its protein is CASSDSAGGYNEQFF.

CDR3 nucleotides: TGTGCCAGCAGCTTAGACAGGGTTTTGGATGAGCAGTTCTTC. Amino acids: CASSLDRVLDEQFF. The chain joins TRBV11-2 to TRBJ2-1; D is possibly TRBD1 (5 bases). Germline assignment: CDR1 SGHAT and CDR2 FQNNGV. The CDR3 totals 14 residues. V lost 0 bases, J lost 8 bases, and 11 bases lay in between.

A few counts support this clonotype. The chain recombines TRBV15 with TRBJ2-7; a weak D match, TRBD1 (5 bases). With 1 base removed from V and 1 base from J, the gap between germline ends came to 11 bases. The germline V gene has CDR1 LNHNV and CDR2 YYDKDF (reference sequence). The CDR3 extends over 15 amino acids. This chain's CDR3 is CATSRVWAGSYEQYF. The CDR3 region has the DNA TGTGCCACCAGCAGAGTGTGGGCAGGGTCCTACGAGCAGTACTTC.

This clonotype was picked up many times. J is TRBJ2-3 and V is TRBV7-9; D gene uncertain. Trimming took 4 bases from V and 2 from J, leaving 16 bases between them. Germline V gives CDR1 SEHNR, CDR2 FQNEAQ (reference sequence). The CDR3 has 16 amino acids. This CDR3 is CASSSQGRTHTDTQYF. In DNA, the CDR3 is TGTGCCAGCAGCTCTCAAGGACGGACCCACACAGATACGCAGTATTTT. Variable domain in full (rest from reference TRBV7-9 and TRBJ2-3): DTGVSQNPRHKITKRGQNVTFRCDPISEHNRLYWYRQTLGQGPEFLTYFQNEAQLEKSRLLSDRFSAERPKGSFSTLEIQRTEQGDSAMYLCASSSQGRTHTDTQYFGPGTRLTVL.